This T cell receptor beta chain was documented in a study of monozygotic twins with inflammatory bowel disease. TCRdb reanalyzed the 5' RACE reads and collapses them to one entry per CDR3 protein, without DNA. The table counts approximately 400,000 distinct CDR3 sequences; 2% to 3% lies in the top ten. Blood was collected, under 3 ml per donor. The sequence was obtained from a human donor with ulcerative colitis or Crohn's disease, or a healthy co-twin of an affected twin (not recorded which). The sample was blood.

CDR3 residues: CASSLAGARGNTEAFF. The gene calls are TRBV5-1 and TRBJ1-1; TCRdb proposes TRBD1, but this gene call is untestable without DNA. This CDR3 is 16 amino acids long. The germline V gene encodes CDR1 SGHRS and CDR2 YFSETQ.